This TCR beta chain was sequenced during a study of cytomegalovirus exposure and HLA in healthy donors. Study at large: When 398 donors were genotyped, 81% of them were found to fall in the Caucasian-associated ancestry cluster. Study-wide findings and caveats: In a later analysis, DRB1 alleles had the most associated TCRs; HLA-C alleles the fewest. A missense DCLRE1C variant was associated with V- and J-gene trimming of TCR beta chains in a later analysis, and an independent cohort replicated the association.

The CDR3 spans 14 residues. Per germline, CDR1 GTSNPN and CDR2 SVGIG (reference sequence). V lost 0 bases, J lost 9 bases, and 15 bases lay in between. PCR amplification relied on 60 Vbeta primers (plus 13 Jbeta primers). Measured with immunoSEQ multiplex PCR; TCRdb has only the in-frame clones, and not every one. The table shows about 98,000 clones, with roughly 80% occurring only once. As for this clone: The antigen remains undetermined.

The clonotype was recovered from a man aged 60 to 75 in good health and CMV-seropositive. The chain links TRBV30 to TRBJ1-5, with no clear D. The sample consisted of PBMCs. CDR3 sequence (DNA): TGTGCCTGGAGTGTACTATTGTGGGTTGGGCCCCAGCATTTT. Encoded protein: CAWSVLLWVGPQHF.